The clone carrying this TCR beta chain was picked up a small number of times. The V gene end was trimmed by 5 bases and the J gene end by 4 bases; junction bases not matched to a gene: 5. This CDR3 has 14 amino acids. Germline V gives CDR1 SGHNT, CDR2 YENEEA. This record comes from a study of blood T cell repertoires in COVID-19. Overall study context: Donors in the United States, Italy and Spain gave samples during acute or convalescent COVID-19. In each case, the material was cDNA or gDNA derived from T cells, B-cell-depleted T cells, or PBMCs.

The authors' processing: Counts of nucleated cells, estimated from reference gene primer amplification, were obtained. Produced via immunoSEQ multiplex PCR; TCRdb's table is partial and in-frame only. V and J calls plus clone size are reproduced from that table; the DNA served to infer D and trimming. The table shows 250,000 to 300,000 clones, with about 85% occurring only once. The sequenced material came from peripheral blood. This sequence was found in a man aged 18 to 29 with active or convalescent COVID-19. J is TRBJ2-7 and V is TRBV11-3; 10 bases map to TRBD1. The CDR3 sequence: CASSPGTGDYEQYF. The DNA of the CDR3 is TGTGCCAGCAGCCCCGGGACAGGGGATTACGAGCAGTACTTC. Full variable domain (remainder filled in from reference TRBV11-3 and TRBJ2-7): EAGVVQSPRYKIIEKKQPVAFWCNPISGHNTLYWYLQNLGQGPELLIRYENEEAVDDSQLPKDRFSAERLKGVDSTLKIQPAELGDSAVYLCASSPGTGDYEQYFGPGTRLTVT.